This note documents a single T cell receptor beta chain sequence. Other nucleotide sequences in the sample specify the same CDR3. This specimen comes from a study of shared clonotypes between healthy human individuals. V shed 0 bases and J 4 bases; nucleotides not matched to a gene: 2. The CDR3 sequence is 15 residues long. Germline V gene sequence: CDR1 SGHRS, CDR2 YFSETQ. The protocol was immunoSEQ multiplex PCR, while the TCRdb copy is restricted to in-frame clones and leaves out a portion. The data contain over a million clones, 75% of them singletons. Material for sequencing was memory CD4+ T cells sorted from blood. Subset described: CD45RA-negative fraction. This rearrangement joins TRBV5-1 to TRBJ2-5; 11 bases are a match to TRBD1. The sequence derives from a young man in good health. The CDR3 DNA follows: TGCGCCAGCAGCTTGGGGACAGGGGGCATAGAGACCCAGTACTTC. The encoded protein is CASSLGTGGIETQYF.